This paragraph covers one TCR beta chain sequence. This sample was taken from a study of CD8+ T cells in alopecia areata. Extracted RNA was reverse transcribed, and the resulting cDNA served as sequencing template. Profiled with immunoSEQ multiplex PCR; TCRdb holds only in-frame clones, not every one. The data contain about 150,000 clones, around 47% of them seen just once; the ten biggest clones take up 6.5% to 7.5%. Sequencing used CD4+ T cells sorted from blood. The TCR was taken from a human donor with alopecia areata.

The DNA of the CDR3 is TGTGCCAGCAGCGTGGGCCCTAGCTCCTACGAGCAGTACTTC. Protein: CASSVGPSSYEQYF. This chain connects TRBV5-4 to TRBJ2-7; D is uncertain. CDR3 length: 14 amino acids. The V end was cut by 4 bases, the J end by 0 bases, with 11 bases between. Germline lookup yields CDR1 SGHNT and CDR2 YYREEE (reference sequence).